This section outlines one T cell receptor (beta chain) sequence together with its context. The CDR3 extends over 15 amino acids. V shed 4 bases and J 5 bases; nucleotides not matched to a gene: 7. Per the germline V gene, CDR1 is MNHNS and CDR2 is SASEGT. The data belong to a study of quantifying T cell responses using KT2 cells. Study overall: Reverse transcription used primers in the TCR alpha and beta constant regions.

Each cDNA got a UMI-containing oligo ligated at its 3' end. An equimolar mix of RC1.1 and RC1.2 primed the beta chain across TRBC1 and TRBC2. TCRdb processed the UMI-ligation and nested PCR reads anew with MiXCR; each CDR3 protein has one entry. This sample yields about 41,000 distinct CDR3 sequences, of which about 18% are seen a single time; over 40% belongs to the top ten. Input material: PBMCs spiked with cells of the T cell clone KT2. The genes are TRBV6-1 and TRBJ1-5; the match to TRBD1 covers 8 bases. This sequence originates from a human donor. The CDR3: CASSAVSGGHQPQHF. The CDR3 bases are TGTGCCAGCAGTGCTGTGTCAGGGGGCCATCAGCCCCAGCATTTT.